Listed here is a single T cell receptor beta chain. Per germline, CDR1 SGHNT and CDR2 YENEEA. The CDR3 totals 13 residues. Trimming took 5 bases from V and 4 from J; bases not matched to a gene: 4. These data are taken from a study of blood T cell repertoires in COVID-19. Study-level background: Some COVID-19 samples were acute and others convalescent; all came from the United States, Italy and Spain.

Per the authors' pipeline: Researchers report that nucleated cell counts were estimated from reference gene primer amplification. TCRdb's copy holds only in-frame clones and misses some; the assay was immunoSEQ multiplex PCR. V and J calls and clone size follow that table, whereas D and trimming were derived from the DNA. The data contain roughly 120,000 clones, roughly 79% of them singletons. The V gene is TRBV11-3, the J gene TRBJ1-2; 7 bases agree with TRBD1. Sequencing used peripheral blood. This clonotype originated in a man in his sixties or seventies with active or convalescent COVID-19. CDR3 amino acids: CASSLGQLYGYTF. DNA for the CDR3: TGTGCCAGCAGCCTGGGACAGCTCTATGGCTACACCTTC.